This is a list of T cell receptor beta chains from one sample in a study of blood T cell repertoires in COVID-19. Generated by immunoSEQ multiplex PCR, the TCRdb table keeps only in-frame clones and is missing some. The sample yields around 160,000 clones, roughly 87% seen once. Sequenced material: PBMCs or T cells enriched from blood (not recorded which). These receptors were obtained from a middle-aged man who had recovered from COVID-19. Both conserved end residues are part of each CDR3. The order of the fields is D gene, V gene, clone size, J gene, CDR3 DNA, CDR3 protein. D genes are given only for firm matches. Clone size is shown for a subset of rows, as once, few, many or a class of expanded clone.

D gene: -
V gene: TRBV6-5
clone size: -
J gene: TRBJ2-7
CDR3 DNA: TGTGCCAGCTCTGACCGAGGGGGCTACGAGCAGTACTTC
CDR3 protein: CASSDRGGYEQYF

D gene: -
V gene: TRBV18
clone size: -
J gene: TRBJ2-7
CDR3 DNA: TGTGCCAGCTCACCAGTCGGTCCAGGGGACCGGCACTACGAGCAGTACTTC
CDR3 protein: CASSPVGPGDRHYEQYF

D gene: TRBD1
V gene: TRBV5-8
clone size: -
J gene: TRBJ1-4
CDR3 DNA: TGTGCCAGCAGCTTGCCTCCGGGACAGCCAAATGAAAAACTGTTTTTT
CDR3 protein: CASSLPPGQPNEKLFF

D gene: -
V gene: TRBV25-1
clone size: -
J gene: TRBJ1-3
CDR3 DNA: TGTGCCAGCAGTGAATGGGGCAGGGGAAACACCATATATTTT
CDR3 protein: CASSEWGRGNTIYF

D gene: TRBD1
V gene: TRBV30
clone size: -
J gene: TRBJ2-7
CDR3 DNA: TGTGCCTGGAGTGTGGGACAGGGTCGTCTCTGGGAGCAGTACTTC
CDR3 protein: CAWSVGQGRLWEQYF

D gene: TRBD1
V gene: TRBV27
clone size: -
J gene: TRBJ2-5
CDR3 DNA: TGTGCCAGCAGTTTCGCCGGGACAGGGACTCAAGAGACCCAGTACTTC
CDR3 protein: CASSFAGTGTQETQYF

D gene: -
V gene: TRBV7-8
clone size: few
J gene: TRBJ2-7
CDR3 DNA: TGTGCCAGCAGCCCCGGCCAGGGGCCCTACGAGCAGTACTTC
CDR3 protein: CASSPGQGPYEQYF

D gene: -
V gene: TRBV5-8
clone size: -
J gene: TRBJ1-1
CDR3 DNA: TGTGCCAGCAGCTTCAGAGCCTCGGGGGTTGAAGCTTTCTTT
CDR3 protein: CASSFRASGVEAFF

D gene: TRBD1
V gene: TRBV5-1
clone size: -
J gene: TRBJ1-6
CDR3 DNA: TGCGCCAGCGCTCTGACAGGGCCCAATTCACCCCTCCACTTT
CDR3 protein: CASALTGPNSPLHF

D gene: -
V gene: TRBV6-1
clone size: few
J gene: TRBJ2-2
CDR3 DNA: TGTGCCAGCAGTGAAATGGGGCCCACCGGGGAGCTGTTTTTT
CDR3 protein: CASSEMGPTGELFF

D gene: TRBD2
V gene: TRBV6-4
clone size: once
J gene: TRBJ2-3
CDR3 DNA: TGTGCCAGCAGTGACTCGGGACTAGCGGGGCGCACAGATACGCAGTATTTT
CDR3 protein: CASSDSGLAGRTDTQYF

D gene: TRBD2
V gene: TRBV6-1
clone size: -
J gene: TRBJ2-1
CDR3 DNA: TGTGCCAGCAGTGAAGAGGGGTCTGGGTTTAGCGGGGCGGGAAATGAGCAGTTCTTC
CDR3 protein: CASSEEGSGFSGAGNEQFF

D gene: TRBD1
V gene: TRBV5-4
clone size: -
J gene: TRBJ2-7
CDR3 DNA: TGTGCCAGCAGCTATACGGGACAGACCCTGGGGCAGTACTTC
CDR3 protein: CASSYTGQTLGQYF

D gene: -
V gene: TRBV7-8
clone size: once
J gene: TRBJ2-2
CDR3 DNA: TGTGCCAGCAGTCCCAATGTTGGGGGGTCGGGTGCCGGGGAGCTGTTTTTT
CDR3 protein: CASSPNVGGSGAGELFF

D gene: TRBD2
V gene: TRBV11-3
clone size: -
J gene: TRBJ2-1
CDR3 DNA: TGTGCCAGCAGCGCCGTGACTAGCGGCAATGAGCAGTTCTTC
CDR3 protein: CASSAVTSGNEQFF

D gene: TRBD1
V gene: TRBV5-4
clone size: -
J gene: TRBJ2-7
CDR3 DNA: TGTGCCAGCAGCTGGATAGGGACAGGGTTTAACGAGCAGTACTTC
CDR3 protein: CASSWIGTGFNEQYF

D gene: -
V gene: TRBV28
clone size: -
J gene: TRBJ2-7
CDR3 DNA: TGTGCCAGCAGTTTGGCTAAGACGGGAGAGCAGTACTTC
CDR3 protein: CASSLAKTGEQYF

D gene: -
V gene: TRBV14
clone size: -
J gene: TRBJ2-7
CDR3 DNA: TGTGCCAGCAGCCAACACGTAGGGGGTTCCTACGAGCAGTACTTC
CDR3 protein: CASSQHVGGSYEQYF

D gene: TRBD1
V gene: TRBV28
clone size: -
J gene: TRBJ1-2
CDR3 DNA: TGTGCCAGCAGTAGGGGACAGGGGTCTCATGGCTACACCTTC
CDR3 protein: CASSRGQGSHGYTF

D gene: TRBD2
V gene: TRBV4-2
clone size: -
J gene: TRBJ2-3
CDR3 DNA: TGTGCCAGCAGCCTGCTAGCGGGATCGAGCACAGATACGCAGTATTTT
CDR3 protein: CASSLLAGSSTDTQYF

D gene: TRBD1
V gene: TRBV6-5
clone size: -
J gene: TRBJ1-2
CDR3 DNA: TGTGCCACGACTACAGGGGGTGTTTCCTATGGCTACACCTTC
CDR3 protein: CATTTGGVSYGYTF

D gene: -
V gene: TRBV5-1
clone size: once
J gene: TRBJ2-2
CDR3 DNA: TGCGCCAGCAGCTTCAGTAGACGGCCGGGGACCGGGGAGCTGTTTTTT
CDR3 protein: CASSFSRRPGTGELFF

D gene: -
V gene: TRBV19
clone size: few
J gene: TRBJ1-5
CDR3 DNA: TGTGCCAGTAGTATAGCGGCACAGGCTTCAGTGCCCCAGCATTTT
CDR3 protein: CASSIAAQASVPQHF

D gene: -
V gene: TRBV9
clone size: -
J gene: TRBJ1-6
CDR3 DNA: TGTGCCAGCAGCCGCTTCGCGGGGGGCGATTCACCCCTCCACTTT
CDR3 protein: CASSRFAGGDSPLHF

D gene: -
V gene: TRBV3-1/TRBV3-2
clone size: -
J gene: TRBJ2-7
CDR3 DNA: TGTGCCAGCAGTCAAGCCAGGAAACCCTACGAGCAGTACTTC
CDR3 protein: CASSQARKPYEQYF

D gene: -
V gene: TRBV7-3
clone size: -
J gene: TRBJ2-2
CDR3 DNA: TGTGCCAGCAGCTTATCTCCGAGACACGCGAACACCGGGGAGCTGTTTTTT
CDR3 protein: CASSLSPRHANTGELFF

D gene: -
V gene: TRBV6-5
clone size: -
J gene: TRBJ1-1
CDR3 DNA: TGTGCCAGCAGTTACGGGGCGGGAGGTGAAGCTTTCTTT
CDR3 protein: CASSYGAGGEAFF

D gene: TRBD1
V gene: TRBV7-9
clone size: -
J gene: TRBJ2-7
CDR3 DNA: TGTGCCAGCACCGTAGAGGGACAGGCGTACGAGCAGTACTTC
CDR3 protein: CASTVEGQAYEQYF

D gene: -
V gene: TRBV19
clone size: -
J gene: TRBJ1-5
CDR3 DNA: TGTGCCAGTGGATGGGAGAGAGAACAGCCCCAGCATTTT
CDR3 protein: CASGWEREQPQHF

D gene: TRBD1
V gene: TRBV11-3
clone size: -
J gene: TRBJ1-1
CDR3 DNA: TGTGCCAGCAGCTTAATTATCTCGACAGGGGGCGGAATCACTGAAGCTTTCTTT
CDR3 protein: CASSLIISTGGGITEAFF

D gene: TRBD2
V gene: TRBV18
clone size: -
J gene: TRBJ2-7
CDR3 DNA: TGTGCCAGCTCACCACGAACCAGCGGGACCTACGAGCAGTACTTC
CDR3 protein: CASSPRTSGTYEQYF

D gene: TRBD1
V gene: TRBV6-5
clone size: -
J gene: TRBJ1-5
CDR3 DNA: TGTGCCAGCAGTTACCCGGACAGGGAGAAGCCCCAGCATTTT
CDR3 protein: CASSYPDREKPQHF

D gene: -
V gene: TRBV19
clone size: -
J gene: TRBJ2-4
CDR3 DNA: TGTGCCAGTAGTACTCGGAGCCAGGGCATTCAGTACTTC
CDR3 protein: CASSTRSQGIQYF

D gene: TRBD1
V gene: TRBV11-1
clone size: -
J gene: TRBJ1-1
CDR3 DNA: TGTGCCAGCAGCCTCGGGACAGGGGCTTCCACTGAAGCTTTCTTT
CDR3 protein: CASSLGTGASTEAFF

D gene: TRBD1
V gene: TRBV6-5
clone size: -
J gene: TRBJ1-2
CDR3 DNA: TGTGCCAGCAGTTCGCAGGGGGGATGGAACTATGGCTACACCTTC
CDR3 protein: CASSSQGGWNYGYTF

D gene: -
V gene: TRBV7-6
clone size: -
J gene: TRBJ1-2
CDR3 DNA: TGTGCCAGCAGCGCAGTGGTTCGGGACACCTTC
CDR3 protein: CASSAVVRDTF

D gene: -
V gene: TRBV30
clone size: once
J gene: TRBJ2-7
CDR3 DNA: TGTGCCTGGAGTGTTCAGGGGACCTACGAGCAGTACTTC
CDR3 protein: CAWSVQGTYEQYF

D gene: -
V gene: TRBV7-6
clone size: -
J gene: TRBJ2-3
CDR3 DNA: TGTGCCAGCTCCGGGACTCGCGCAGATACGCAGTATTTT
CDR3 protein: CASSGTRADTQYF

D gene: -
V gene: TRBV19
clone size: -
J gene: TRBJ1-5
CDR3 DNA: TGTGCCAGTAGTATAGAGAACGCGAGGGACAATCAGCCCCAGCATTTT
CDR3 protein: CASSIENARDNQPQHF

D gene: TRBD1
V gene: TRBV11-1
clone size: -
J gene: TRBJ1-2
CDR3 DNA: TGTGCCAGATCGACAGGGGGCCCCCACACCTTC
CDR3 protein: CARSTGGPHTF

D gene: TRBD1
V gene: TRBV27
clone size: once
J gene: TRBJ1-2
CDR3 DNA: TGTGCCAGCAGTTTACTCGGGACAGGGTCCTATGGCTACACCTTC
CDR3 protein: CASSLLGTGSYGYTF

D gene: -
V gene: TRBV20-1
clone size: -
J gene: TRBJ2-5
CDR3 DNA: TGCAGTGCTAGTCACGGAGAGACCCAGTACTTC
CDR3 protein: CSASHGETQYF

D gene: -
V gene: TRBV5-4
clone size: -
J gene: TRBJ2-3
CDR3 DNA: TGTGCCAGCAGCTCGGTAGGGAGAGATACGCAGTATTTT
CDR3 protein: CASSSVGRDTQYF

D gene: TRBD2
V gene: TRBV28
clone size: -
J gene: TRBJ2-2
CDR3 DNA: TGTGCCAGCAGTTTGGTAGCGGGCTTTTCTGGGGAGCTGTTTTTT
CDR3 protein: CASSLVAGFSGELFF

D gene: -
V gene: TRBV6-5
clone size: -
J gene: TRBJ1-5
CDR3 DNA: TGTGCCAGCAGGAAAGAACGGGCGGGCGATCAGCCCCAGCATTTT
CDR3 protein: CASRKERAGDQPQHF

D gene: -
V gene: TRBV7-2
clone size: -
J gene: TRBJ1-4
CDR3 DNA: TGTGCCAGCAGCCACCGGGGGGGGAGTGAAAAACTGTTTTTT
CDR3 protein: CASSHRGGSEKLFF

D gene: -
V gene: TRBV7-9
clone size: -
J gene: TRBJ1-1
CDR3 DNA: TGTGCCAGCAGCTCCCGAGGCGGGGAAGCTTTCTTT
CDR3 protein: CASSSRGGEAFF

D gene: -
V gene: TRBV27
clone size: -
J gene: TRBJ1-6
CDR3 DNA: TGTGCCAGCAGTCTTGATGACAGTAATTCACCCCTCCACTTT
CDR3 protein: CASSLDDSNSPLHF

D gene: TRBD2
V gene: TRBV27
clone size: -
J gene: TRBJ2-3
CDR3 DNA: TGTGCCAGCAGTTTTTCTAGCGGGAGTCGGGATACGCAGTATTTT
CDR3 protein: CASSFSSGSRDTQYF

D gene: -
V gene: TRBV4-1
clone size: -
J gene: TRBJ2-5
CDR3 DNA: TGCGCCAGCAGCCAAGATCCGAGGTCTGGAGAGACCCAGTACTTC
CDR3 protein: CASSQDPRSGETQYF

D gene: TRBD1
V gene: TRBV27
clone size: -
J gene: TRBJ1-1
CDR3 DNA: TGTGCCAGCAGTTTATACAGGGGCGCTGAAGCTTTCTTT
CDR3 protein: CASSLYRGAEAFF

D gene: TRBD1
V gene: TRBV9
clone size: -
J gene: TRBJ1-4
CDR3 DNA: TGTGCCAGCAGCGCAGGGGGCAGTATCACTGAAAAACTGTTTTTT
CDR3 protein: CASSAGGSITEKLFF

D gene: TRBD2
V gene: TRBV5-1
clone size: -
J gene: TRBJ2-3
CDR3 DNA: TGCGCCAGCAGCTTGAGTAGCGGGTTTCCTGCAGATACGCAGTATTTT
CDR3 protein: CASSLSSGFPADTQYF

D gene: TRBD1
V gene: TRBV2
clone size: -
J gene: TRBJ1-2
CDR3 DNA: TGTGCCAGCAGTGGCGGGACAGGGCTTCGGGAAATCTATGGCTACACCTTC
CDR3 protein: CASSGGTGLREIYGYTF